This record covers a single T cell receptor beta chain. This clone has only a few counts. Its antigen target is currently unknown. No base quality information exists; no much larger clone differs at one position. Reading the germline V gene gives CDR1 LGHNA and CDR2 YNFKEQ. A distance of 9 bases separates the germline ends of V and J, which lose 0 bases and 2 bases respectively. From the cysteine through the phenylalanine, the CDR3 covers 15 amino acids. The entry retains the CDR3 DNA only, 45 bases that are in frame from base 1. The label giving this sample's time point can be read as: about 28 days (+/-7) after the second vaccine dose. AZD1222 recipients given second doses at about 4 weeks or at about 12 weeks were pooled, since spike-specific TCR depth and breadth were not found to differ between the two schedules. Vaccinee samples came from UK trials COV001 and COV002, including a single-blind randomized controlled phase 2/3 trial of AZD1222 (ChAdOx1 nCoV-19) in healthy adults. Trial participant PBMC samples were collected at day 0 and day 28 after the second dose for TCRbeta chain sequencing.

The data were obtained in a study of T cell responses to AZD1222 COVID-19 vaccine (dated by TCRdb to the early 2020s). Background on the whole study: A total of 240 or so trial participants underwent TCR sequencing, of whom 200 to 220 had received two doses of AZD1222 and around 25 had received two doses of the MenACWY control vaccine. Trial participants were enrolled into age subgroups of 18-55, 56-69 and 70-plus years, which contained about 150, 27 and 61 TCR-sequenced participants, respectively. Overall results and qualifications from the work: Nearly half of unique spike-specific TCRs reportedly recognized epitopes outside regions mutated in the B.1.351 and B.1.1.7 variants. In the small 56-69-year group, the increase in depth fell short of significance, most likely because of low power. Most participants were white British and females outnumbered males, and the authors suggested that clonal diversity may have been underestimated. Vaccine-associated CD4 TCRs spanned the whole spike protein, with dominant responses in regions 160-218 and 743-854. After two AZD1222 doses, spike-specific TCR breadth and depth were significantly higher than at day 0 and than in MenACWY recipients. Because no day 14 peak-response samples were available, repertoires were characterized only after the peak T cell response. Conclusions about previously exposed vaccinees are limited, since just six or seven AZD1222 recipients were seropositive for SARS-CoV-2 at baseline.

The CDR3 regions of human TCRbeta chains were analyzed by immunosequencing. In the original analysis: TCRs in the repertoires were matched against a reference library of SARS-CoV-2-specific TCRs that had been generated with the MIRA antigen-specificity platform. Breadth meant the fraction of unique TCRs that were SARS-CoV-2-associated, whereas depth meant the fraction of total T cells that were SARS-CoV-2-associated. Each spike-specific TCR was assigned to its reactive spike region and to a CD4 or CD8 class using the MIRA data. Log10-transformed breadth and depth values were compared by one-way ANOVA with Sidak's multiple comparisons tests. TCRdb took over this immuneACCESS table, retaining in-frame rearrangements with V and J assigned. Such tables are incomplete; in checked studies, under half of the missing clones stem from an unresolved V gene, and the remainder is unexplained. Clone size and the V and J calls come from that table; the DNA yielded D and trimming. The sample table shows roughly 84,000 clones, and 70% to 90% are seen once. The biggest ten clones account for around 10% of the sample.

Recombination connected TRBV4-2 to TRBJ2-3, with no D gene named confidently. This clonotype was obtained from an adult who received the AZD1222 COVID-19 vaccine. The source was peripheral blood, collected 28 days after the second AZD1222 dose. The CDR3 corresponds to CASSQERRLTDTQYF. The sequence in DNA is TGTGCCAGCAGCCAAGAACGGCGGCTCACAGATACGCAGTATTTT.